The source of this T cell receptor (beta chain) is a study of blood T cells in healthy people across ages. The CDR3 runs to 15 residues. Germline assignment: CDR1 SGHAT and CDR2 FQNNGV. This clonotype was detected only a few times. Antigen specificity is unknown. At one boundary the junction diverges from the germline segment, which might be a read error. Whole-study results and caveats: Unsorted PBMC material precluded a definitive naive versus antigen-experienced comparison.

Combining a sample-barcoded 5' primer with a J-beta primer mix, a second PCR ran for roughly 7 to 12 cycles. TCRdb processed the 5' RACE reads anew with MiXCR; each CDR3 protein has one entry. This repertoire shows more than 650,000 distinct CDR3 sequences, over 20% found once; its top ten account for 20% to 25%. This receptor was obtained from a man aged 65-85 years in good health. The chain is built from TRBV11-2 and TRBJ1-6, with D perhaps TRBD1 (6 bases). What was sequenced was blood. CDR3 coding DNA: TGTGCCAGCAGCGATGGACAGCGGAGGTATTCACCTCTCCACTTT. This sequence encodes CASSDGQRRYSPLHF.